The 15 T cell receptor beta chains reported below all come from one sample, sequenced in a study of cytomegalovirus exposure and HLA in healthy donors. 13 Jbeta primers and 60 Vbeta primers were used for the PCR. The repertoire was sequenced with immunoSEQ multiplex PCR; TCRdb's copy has only in-frame clones and lacks some. The sample yields fewer than 250,000 clones, 85% to 90% seen once. Sequenced input: PBMCs. The receptors were gathered from a woman between 18 and 29 years old in good health and CMV-seronegative.

As to this clone: One junction end disagrees with the germline gene, perhaps due to a read error. The chain recombines TRBV5-1 with TRBJ1-2, with unresolved D. CDR1 is SGHRS, CDR2 YFSETQ, per germline. This CDR3 is built from 13 residues. CDR3 loop: CASSGGTVQGYTF. CDR3 DNA sequence: TGTGCCAGCAGCGGTGGTACAGTTCAAGGCTACACCTTC.

The chain employs TRBV2 and TRBJ2-7; D might be TRBD1 (5 bases). Germline CDR1 SNHLY, CDR2 FYNNEI. V was cut by 5 bases and J by 0 bases, with 11 bases left in between. The CDR3 covers 14 residues. The CDR3 protein is CASSPLDNSYEQYF. CDR3 DNA: TGTGCCAGCAGTCCGCTGGACAACTCCTACGAGCAGTACTTC.

The CDR3 is CASSLDQVEAAFF. CDR3 nucleotides: TGTGCCAGCAGCTTAGATCAGGTGGAGGCGGCTTTCTTT. This chain uses TRBV7-9 with TRBJ1-1; D call uncertain. V was cut by 1 base and J by 11 bases, with 14 bases left in between. CDR1 and CDR2 (germline): SEHNR, FQNEAQ (reference sequence). The CDR3 is made up of 13 amino acids. The whole variable domain, remainder taken from reference TRBV7-9 and TRBJ1-1, is DTGVSQNPRHKITKRGQNVTFRCDPISEHNRLYWYRQTLGQGPEFLTYFQNEAQLEKSRLLSDRFSAERPKGSFSTLEIQRTEQGDSAMYLCASSLDQVEAAFFGQGTRLTVV.

This clone was found a few times. The chain combines TRBV18 with TRBJ2-5; 8 bases are a match to TRBD1. CDR3 size: 15 residues. Germline-derived CDR1 and CDR2 are KGHSH and LQKENI. V trimming: 3 bases; J trimming: 4 bases; junction bases outside the gene matches: 7. The CDR3 bases are TGTGCCAGCTCACCCCTCAATGGACAGGGAGAGACCCAGTACTTC. The encoded protein is CASSPLNGQGETQYF.

The V and J genes are TRBV2 and TRBJ2-3; 12 nucleotides match TRBD2. CDR3 size: 18 residues. Trimming at V came to 5 bases and at J to 6 bases, leaving 15 bases not matched to a gene. Germline-derived CDR1 and CDR2 are SNHLY and FYNNEI. DNA for the CDR3: TGTGCCAGCAGTACCCTTCGGGGGACTAGCGGGCGGGAGGATACGCAGTATTTT. This codes for CASSTLRGTSGREDTQYF.

The count of this clone is one. The chain links TRBV6-5 to TRBJ1-3, with 8 bases that match TRBD1. The trim removed 8 bases at V and 2 bases at J, leaving 5 bases unmatched. The CDR3 totals 14 residues. Germline CDR1 reads MNHEY; CDR2 reads SVGAGI. The chain's CDR3 is CASRFRGPGNTIYF. The CDR3 nucleotides are TGTGCCAGCCGGTTCAGGGGGCCTGGAAACACCATATATTTT.

With respect to this clone: An end of the junction does not agree with germline; a read error may underlie this. This chain joins TRBV5-1 and TRBJ2-7; the match to TRBD1 covers 8 bases. CDR1 SGHRS and CDR2 YFSETQ come from the germline V gene. The CDR3 loop spans 14 amino acids. The CDR3 coding sequence is TGCGCCAGCAGGTTGGGACAGGAGACCTACGAGCAGTACTTC. Translated: CASRLGQETYEQYF.

The rearrangement joins TRBV5-8 to TRBJ2-1, with 15 bases lining up with TRBD2. The CDR3 is 16 amino acids. V lost 3 bases and J lost 4; bases outside the gene matches: 2. Germline lookup yields CDR1 SGHTS and CDR2 YDEGEE. The chain's CDR3 is CASSWGTSGRYNEQFF. In DNA, the CDR3 is TGTGCCAGCAGCTGGGGGACTAGCGGGAGGTACAATGAGCAGTTCTTC. Full variable domain (outside the CDR3, taken from reference TRBV5-8 and TRBJ2-1): EAGVTQSPTHLIKTRGQQATLRCSPISGHTSVYWYQQALGLGLQFLLWYDEGEERNRGNFPPRFSGRQFPNYSSELNVNALELEDSALYLCASSWGTSGRYNEQFFGPGTRLTVL.

The V and J genes are TRBV27 and TRBJ2-5; maybe TRBD1 (5 bases). V lost 3 bases to trimming and J lost 5 bases, with 10 bases between them. Germline CDR1 MNHEY, CDR2 SMNVEV (reference sequence). The CDR3 has 13 residues. The CDR3 DNA reads TGTGCCAGCAGTTTCAGGGCCGGGGAGACCCAGTACTTC. Protein product: CASSFRAGETQYF.

The rearrangement links TRBV5-1 to TRBJ1-1; TRBD1 aligns across 11 bases. The J segment lost 5 bases and the V segment lost 8 bases, leaving 14 bases of the junction unmatched. Germline V gives CDR1 SGHRS, CDR2 YFSETQ. CDR3 length: 16 amino acids. CDR3 nucleotide sequence: TGCGCCAGTTACCCACCGGACAGGGGGCATATGACTGAAGCTTTCTTT. This translates into CASYPPDRGHMTEAFF. Supplemented by reference TRBV5-1 and TRBJ1-1, the full variable domain reads KAGVTQTPRYLIKTRGQQVTLSCSPISGHRSVSWYQQTPGQGLQFLFEYFSETQRNKGNFPGRFSGRQFSNSRSEMNVSTLELGDSALYLCASYPPDRGHMTEAFFGQGTRLTVV.

The chain employs TRBV9 and TRBJ2-2, with 8 positions matching TRBD2. Germline V lookup: CDR1 SGDLS, CDR2 YYNGEE. Unmatched junction bases numbered 5, after V lost 7 bases and J lost 6 bases. The CDR3 contains 13 residues. Here the CDR3 DNA reads TGTGCCAGCCAAGCGGGAGTTCCCGGGGAGCTGTTTTTT. Translating it yields CASQAGVPGELFF.

CDR3 in amino acids: CAWSVLGRVANYGYTF. The CDR3 DNA follows: TGTGCCTGGAGTGTTCTGGGCAGGGTGGCTAACTATGGCTACACCTTC. The chain carries TRBV30 and TRBJ1-2; perhaps TRBD1 as D (5 bases). This CDR3 has 16 amino acids. The V and J ends lost 0 bases and 0 bases respectively, with 14 bases between them. Germline V gene lookup returns CDR1 GTSNPN and CDR2 SVGIG (reference sequence).

V is TRBV30 and J is TRBJ1-2; D is unresolved. Germline values: CDR1 GTSNPN, CDR2 SVGIG (reference sequence). This CDR3 has 12 amino acids. Trimming took 8 bases from V and 5 from J, leaving 15 bases between them. The CDR3 sequence is CAALTAHYGYTF. CDR3 coding DNA: TGTGCCGCTCTTACAGCCCATTATGGCTACACCTTC.

The chain combines TRBV29-1 with TRBJ2-3; 7 nucleotides line up with TRBD2. Germline loops: CDR1 SQVTM, CDR2 ANQGSEA. The CDR3 covers 16 residues. The V gene end was trimmed by 3 bases and the J gene end by 0 bases; junction bases not matched to a gene: 9. The CDR3 protein is CSVELGGSSSTDTQYF. CDR3 DNA: TGCAGCGTTGAGTTGGGGGGGTCCTCTAGCACAGATACGCAGTATTTT.

The V and J genes are TRBV6-1 and TRBJ1-6; TRBD1 matches 7 bases. The CDR3 loop spans 14 amino acids. CDR1 MNHNS and CDR2 SASEGT come from the germline V gene. J gave up 10 bases and V 8 bases, and 11 bases lay outside the gene matches. In DNA, the CDR3 is TGTGCCAGCGGGGGGACAGTTCTTGGGTCACCCCTCCACTTT. Translated, it gives CASGGTVLGSPLHF.